This TCR beta chain was sequenced during a study of identifying expanded T cells in peripheral blood. The study, taken as a whole, reports: Variance in clone template counts between approximately 2-week samples significantly increased with total template count across all healthy donors. About 1.2 clones differed between technical replicates, versus roughly 16 and 20 over time.

Measured with immunoSEQ multiplex PCR; TCRdb has only the in-frame clones, and not every one. The table has approximately 130,000 clones, 70% to 90% seen once. A remark on this clone: The antigen is undetermined.

The V gene lost 0 bases and the J gene lost 2 bases, with 8 bases spanning the gap. The CDR3 spans 14 residues. CDR1 and CDR2 from the germline V gene are SGHRS and YFSETQ. Collection occurred without any documented infections or immune events in donors. What was sequenced was blood. The source of this sequence is a person aged 18 to 75 in good health. The J gene is TRBJ1-2, the V gene TRBV5-1; D is unclear. The chain's CDR3 is CASSLEPGNYGYTF. CDR3 DNA sequence: TGCGCCAGCAGCTTGGAGCCCGGGAACTATGGCTACACCTTC.